This T cell receptor (beta chain) was observed in a study of T cell responses to AZD1222 COVID-19 vaccine. Findings of the study overall: Distributed over spike, vaccine-associated CD4 TCRs predominated at 160-218 and 743-854. Clonal diversity may have been underestimated in mostly white British donors. Compared with day 0, the breadth and depth of the Spike-specific TCR repertoire rose significantly after two doses of AZD1222.

Pooling was applied to second doses at about 4 or about 12 weeks. Generated by immunoSEQ multiplex PCR, the TCRdb table keeps only in-frame clones and is missing some. The sample consists of fewer than 180,000 clones, approximately 92% of them appearing once. Per the germline V gene, CDR1 is WSHSY and CDR2 is SAAADI. The ends lost 4 bases at V and 8 bases at J; junction bases unmatched: 13. The CDR3 spans 16 residues. As regards this clone: Its target is unknown.

This chain uses TRBV10-2 with TRBJ2-1, with 8 bases matching TRBD1. The clonotype was recovered from an adult who received the AZD1222 COVID-19 vaccine. Material: peripheral blood, obtained 28 days after the second AZD1222 dose. The CDR3: CASSASGTGRDYEQFF. CDR3 sequence (DNA): TGCGCCAGCAGTGCCTCCGGGACAGGTAGGGACTATGAGCAGTTCTTC.